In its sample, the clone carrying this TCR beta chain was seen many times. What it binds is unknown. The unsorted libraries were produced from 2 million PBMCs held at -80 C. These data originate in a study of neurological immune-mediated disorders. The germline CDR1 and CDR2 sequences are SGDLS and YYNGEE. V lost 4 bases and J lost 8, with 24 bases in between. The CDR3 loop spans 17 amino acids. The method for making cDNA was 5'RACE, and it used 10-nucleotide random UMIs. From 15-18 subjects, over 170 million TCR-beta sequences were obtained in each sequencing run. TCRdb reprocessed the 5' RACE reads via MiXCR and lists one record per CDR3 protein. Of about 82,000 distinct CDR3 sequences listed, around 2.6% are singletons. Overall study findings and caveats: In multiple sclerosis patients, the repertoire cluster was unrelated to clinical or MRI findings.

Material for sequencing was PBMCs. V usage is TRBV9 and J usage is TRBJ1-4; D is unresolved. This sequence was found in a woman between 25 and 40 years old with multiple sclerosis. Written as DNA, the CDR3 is TGTGCCAGCAGCCCCCGGCACACAAACGACCAACGGGAAAAACTGTTTTTT. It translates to CASSPRHTNDQREKLFF.